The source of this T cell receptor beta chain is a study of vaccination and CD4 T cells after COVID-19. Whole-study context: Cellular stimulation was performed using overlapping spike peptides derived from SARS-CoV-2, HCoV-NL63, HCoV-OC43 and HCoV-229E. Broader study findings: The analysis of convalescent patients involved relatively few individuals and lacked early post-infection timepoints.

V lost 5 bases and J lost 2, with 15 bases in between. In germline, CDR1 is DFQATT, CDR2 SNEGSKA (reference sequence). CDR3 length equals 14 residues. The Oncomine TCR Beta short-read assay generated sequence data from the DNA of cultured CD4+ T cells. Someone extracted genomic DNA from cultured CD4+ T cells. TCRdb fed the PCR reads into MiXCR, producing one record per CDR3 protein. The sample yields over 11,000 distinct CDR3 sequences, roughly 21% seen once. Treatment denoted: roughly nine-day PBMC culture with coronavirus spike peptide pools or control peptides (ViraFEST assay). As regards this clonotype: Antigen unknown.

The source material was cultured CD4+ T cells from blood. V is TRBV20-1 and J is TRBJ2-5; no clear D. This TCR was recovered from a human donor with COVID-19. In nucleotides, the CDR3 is TGCAGTGCTGTAAAACGGACGGAACAAGAGACCCAGTACTTC. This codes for CSAVKRTEQETQYF.